The T cell receptor beta chain described here comes from a study of blood T cells in healthy people across ages. Study-wide results and limits: Unsorted PBMCs ruled out conclusive naive versus antigen-experienced comparison.

A second PCR of 7 to 11 cycles used a sample-barcoded 5' primer and a J-beta primer mix. Using its own MiXCR run on the 5' RACE reads, TCRdb lists one record per CDR3 protein. The data hold 1.5 million or so distinct CDR3 sequences, with about 43% observed a single time. For this clonotype: Its antigen is unknown.

The CDR3 contains 14 residues. Looked up from germline, CDR1 is SGHTA and CDR2 is FQGNSA. The V and J ends lost 3 bases and 6 bases, in that order; junction bases with no gene match: 5. The chain joins TRBV7-2 to TRBJ1-1; TRBD1 agrees at 9 bases. Sequenced: blood. The receptor was isolated from a young woman in good health. In nucleotides, the CDR3 is TGTGCCAGCAGCTTCACAGGGGGCGTATCTGAAGCTTTCTTT. Amino acids: CASSFTGGVSEAFF. Using reference TRBV7-2 and TRBJ1-1 for the parts outside the CDR3, the full variable domain is GAGVSQSPSNKVTEKGKDVELRCDPISGHTALYWYRQSLGQGLEFLIYFQGNSAPDKSGLPSDRFSAERTGGSVSTLTIQRTQQEDSAVYLCASSFTGGVSEAFFGQGTRLTVV.